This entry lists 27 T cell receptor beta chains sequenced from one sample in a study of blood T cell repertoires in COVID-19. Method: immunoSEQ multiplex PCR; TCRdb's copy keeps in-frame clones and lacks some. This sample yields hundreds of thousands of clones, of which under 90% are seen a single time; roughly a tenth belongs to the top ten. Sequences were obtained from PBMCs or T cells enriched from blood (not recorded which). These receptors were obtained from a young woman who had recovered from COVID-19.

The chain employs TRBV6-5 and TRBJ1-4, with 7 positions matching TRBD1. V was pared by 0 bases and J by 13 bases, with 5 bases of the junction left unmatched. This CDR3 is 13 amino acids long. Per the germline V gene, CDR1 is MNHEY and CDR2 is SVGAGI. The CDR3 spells CASSYSQGGGLFF. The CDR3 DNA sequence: TGTGCCAGCAGTTACTCGCAAGGGGGCGGACTGTTTTTT.

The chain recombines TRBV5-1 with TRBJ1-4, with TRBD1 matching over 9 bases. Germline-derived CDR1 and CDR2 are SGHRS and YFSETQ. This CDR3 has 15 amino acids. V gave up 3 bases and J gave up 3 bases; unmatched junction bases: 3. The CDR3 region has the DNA TGCGCCAGCAGCTCGAACAGGGGGCCTAATGAAAAACTGTTTTTT. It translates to CASSSNRGPNEKLFF. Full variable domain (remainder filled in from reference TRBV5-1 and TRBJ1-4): KAGVTQTPRYLIKTRGQQVTLSCSPISGHRSVSWYQQTPGQGLQFLFEYFSETQRNKGNFPGRFSGRQFSNSRSEMNVSTLELGDSALYLCASSSNRGPNEKLFFGSGTQLSVL.

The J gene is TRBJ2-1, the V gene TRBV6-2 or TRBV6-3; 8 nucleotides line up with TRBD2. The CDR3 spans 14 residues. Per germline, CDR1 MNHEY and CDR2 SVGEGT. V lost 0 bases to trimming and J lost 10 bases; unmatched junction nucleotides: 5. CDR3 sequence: CASSYSFAGGEQFF. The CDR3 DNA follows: TGTGCCAGCAGTTACTCGTTTGCGGGAGGCGAGCAGTTCTTC.

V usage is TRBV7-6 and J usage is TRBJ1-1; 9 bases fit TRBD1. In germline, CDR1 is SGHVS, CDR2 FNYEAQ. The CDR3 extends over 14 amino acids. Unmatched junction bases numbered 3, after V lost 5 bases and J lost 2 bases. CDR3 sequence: CASSTGQGNTEAFF. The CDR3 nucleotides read TGTGCCAGCAGCACGGGACAGGGAAACACTGAAGCTTTCTTT.

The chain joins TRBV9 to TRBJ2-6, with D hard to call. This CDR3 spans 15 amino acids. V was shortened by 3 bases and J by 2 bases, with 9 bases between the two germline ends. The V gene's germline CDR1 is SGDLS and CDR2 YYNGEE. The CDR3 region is CASSGGLPGANVLTF. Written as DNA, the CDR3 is TGTGCCAGCAGCGGTGGGCTACCTGGGGCCAACGTCCTGACTTTC. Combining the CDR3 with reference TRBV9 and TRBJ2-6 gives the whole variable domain DSGVTQTPKHLITATGQRVTLRCSPRSGDLSVYWYQQSLDQGLQFLIQYYNGEERAKGNILERFSAQQFPDLHSELNLSSLELGDSALYFCASSGGLPGANVLTFGAGSRLTVL.

This CDR3 reads CAISESVRFSGANVLTF. CDR3 DNA sequence: TGTGCCATCAGTGAGTCGGTACGGTTCTCTGGGGCCAACGTCCTGACTTTC. The chain has TRBV10-3 and TRBJ2-6; D ambiguous. The CDR3 extends over 17 amino acids. V lost 0 bases and J lost 0, with 9 bases in between. The germline CDR1 and CDR2 sequences are ENHRY and SYGVKD.

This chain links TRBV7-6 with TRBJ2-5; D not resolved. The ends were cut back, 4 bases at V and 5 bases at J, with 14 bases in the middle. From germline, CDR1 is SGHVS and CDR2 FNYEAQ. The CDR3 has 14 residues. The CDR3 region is CASSSPEFRETQYF. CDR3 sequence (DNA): TGTGCCAGCAGCTCACCTGAGTTCCGGGAGACCCAGTACTTC.

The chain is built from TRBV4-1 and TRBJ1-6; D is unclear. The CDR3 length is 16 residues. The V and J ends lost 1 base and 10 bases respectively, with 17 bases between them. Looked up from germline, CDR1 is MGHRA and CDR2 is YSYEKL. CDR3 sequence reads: CASSQGLPLSRSPLHF. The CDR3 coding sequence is TGCGCCAGCAGCCAAGGCCTACCACTGTCCCGCTCACCCCTCCACTTT.

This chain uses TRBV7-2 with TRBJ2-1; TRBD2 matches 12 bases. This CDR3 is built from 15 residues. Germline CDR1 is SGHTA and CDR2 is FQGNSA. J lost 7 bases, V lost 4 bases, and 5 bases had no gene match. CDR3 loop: CASSSRTSGMNEQFF. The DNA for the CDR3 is TGTGCCAGCAGCTCCCGGACTAGCGGGATGAATGAGCAGTTCTTC.

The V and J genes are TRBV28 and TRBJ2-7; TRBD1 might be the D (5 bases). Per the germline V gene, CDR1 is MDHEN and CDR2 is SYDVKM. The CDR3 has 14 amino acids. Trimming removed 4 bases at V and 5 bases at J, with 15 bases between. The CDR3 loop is CASSSVRVWDEQYF. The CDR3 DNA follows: TGTGCCAGCAGTTCAGTCAGGGTTTGGGACGAGCAGTACTTC.

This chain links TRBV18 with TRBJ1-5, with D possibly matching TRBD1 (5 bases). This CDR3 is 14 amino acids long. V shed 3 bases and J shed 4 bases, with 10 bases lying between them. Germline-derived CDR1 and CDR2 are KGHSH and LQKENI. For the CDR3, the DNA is TGTGCCAGCTCACCTGACAGCGGGAATCAGCCCCAGCATTTT. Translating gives CASSPDSGNQPQHF.

The CDR3 DNA follows: TGTGCCAGCAGTGGCCGGGGGGGAGAGGGGACAGATACGCAGTATTTT. Its translation: CASSGRGGEGTDTQYF. The chain couples TRBV2 to TRBJ2-3; TRBD2 aligns across 8 bases. The length of the CDR3 is 16 residues. J gave up 3 bases and V 4 bases, and 9 bases lay outside the gene matches. Germline lookup yields CDR1 SNHLY and CDR2 FYNNEI.

The CDR3 DNA follows: TGTGCCAGCAGTGAGATGCCGAGGTCGCGATATGGCTACACCTTC. Encoded protein: CASSEMPRSRYGYTF. The chain recombines TRBV6-4 with TRBJ1-2; no clear D gene. V was clipped by 3 bases and J by 5 bases, with 16 bases between them. Germline CDR1 reads MRHNA; CDR2 reads SNTAGT. This CDR3 comprises 15 residues.

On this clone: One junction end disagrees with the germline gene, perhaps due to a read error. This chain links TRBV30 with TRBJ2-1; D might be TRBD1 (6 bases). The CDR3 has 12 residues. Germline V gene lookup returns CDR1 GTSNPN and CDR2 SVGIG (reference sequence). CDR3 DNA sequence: TGTGCCTGGAGTGTTACAGGGAATGGGCAGTTCTTC. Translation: CAWSVTGNGQFF.

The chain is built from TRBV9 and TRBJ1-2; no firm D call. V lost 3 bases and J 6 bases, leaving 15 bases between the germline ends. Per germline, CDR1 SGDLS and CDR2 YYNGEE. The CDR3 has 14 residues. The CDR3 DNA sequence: TGTGCCAGCAGCGCGGGATCAAGGGTGGATGGCTACACCTTC. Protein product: CASSAGSRVDGYTF. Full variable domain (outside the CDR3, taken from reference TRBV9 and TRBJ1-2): DSGVTQTPKHLITATGQRVTLRCSPRSGDLSVYWYQQSLDQGLQFLIQYYNGEERAKGNILERFSAQQFPDLHSELNLSSLELGDSALYFCASSAGSRVDGYTFGSGTRLTVV.

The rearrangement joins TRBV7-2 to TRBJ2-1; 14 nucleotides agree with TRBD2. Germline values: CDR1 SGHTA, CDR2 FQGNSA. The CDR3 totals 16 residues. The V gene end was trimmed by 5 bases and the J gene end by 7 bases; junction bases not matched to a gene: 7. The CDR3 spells CASSAGLAGAFNEQFF. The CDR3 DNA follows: TGTGCCAGCAGCGCGGGACTAGCGGGAGCTTTTAATGAGCAGTTCTTC.

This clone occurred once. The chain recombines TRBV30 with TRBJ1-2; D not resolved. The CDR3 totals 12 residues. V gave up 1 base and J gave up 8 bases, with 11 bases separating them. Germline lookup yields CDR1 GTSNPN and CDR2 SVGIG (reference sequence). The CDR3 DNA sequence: TGTGCCTGGAGTGAAGGTGGGGAGGGCTACACCTTC. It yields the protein CAWSEGGEGYTF.

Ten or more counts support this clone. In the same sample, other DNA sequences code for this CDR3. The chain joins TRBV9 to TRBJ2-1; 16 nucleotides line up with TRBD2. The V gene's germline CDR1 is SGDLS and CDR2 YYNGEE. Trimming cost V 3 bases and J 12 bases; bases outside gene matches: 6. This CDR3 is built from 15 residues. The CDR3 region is CASSAGTSGRARQFF. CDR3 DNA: TGTGCCAGCAGCGCCGGGACTAGCGGGAGGGCCAGGCAGTTCTTC.

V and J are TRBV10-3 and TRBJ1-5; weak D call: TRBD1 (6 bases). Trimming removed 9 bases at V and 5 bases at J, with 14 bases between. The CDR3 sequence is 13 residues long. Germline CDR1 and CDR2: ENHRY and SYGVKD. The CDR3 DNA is TGTGCCATACAGAGACAGGAGGATCAGCCCCAGCATTTT. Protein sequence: CAIQRQEDQPQHF.

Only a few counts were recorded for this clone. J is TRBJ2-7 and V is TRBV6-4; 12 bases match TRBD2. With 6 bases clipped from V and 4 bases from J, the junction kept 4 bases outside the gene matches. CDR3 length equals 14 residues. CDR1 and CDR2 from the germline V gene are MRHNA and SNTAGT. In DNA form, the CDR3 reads TGTGCCAGCAGCCGACTAGCGGGAGAGTACGAGCAGTACTTC. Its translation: CASSRLAGEYEQYF.

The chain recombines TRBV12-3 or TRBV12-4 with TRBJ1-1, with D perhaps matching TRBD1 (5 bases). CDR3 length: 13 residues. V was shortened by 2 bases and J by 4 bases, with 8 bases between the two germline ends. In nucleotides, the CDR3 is TGTGCCAGCAGTTTAACAGGCGTCACTGAAGCTTTCTTT. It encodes CASSLTGVTEAFF.

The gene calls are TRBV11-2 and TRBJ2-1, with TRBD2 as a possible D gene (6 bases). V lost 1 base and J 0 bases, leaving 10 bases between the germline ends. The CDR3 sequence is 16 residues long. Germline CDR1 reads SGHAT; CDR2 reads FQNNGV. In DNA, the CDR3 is TGTGCCAGCAGCTTAGGGGGAGGACCCTCCTACAATGAGCAGTTCTTC. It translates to CASSLGGGPSYNEQFF.

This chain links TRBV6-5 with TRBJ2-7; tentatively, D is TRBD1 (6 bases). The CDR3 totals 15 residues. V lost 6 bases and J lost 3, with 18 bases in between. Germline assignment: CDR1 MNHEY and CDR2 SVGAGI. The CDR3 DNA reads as TGTGCCAGCAGCCATCCCCCAGGGGAGATCTACGAGCAGTACTTC. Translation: CASSHPPGEIYEQYF.

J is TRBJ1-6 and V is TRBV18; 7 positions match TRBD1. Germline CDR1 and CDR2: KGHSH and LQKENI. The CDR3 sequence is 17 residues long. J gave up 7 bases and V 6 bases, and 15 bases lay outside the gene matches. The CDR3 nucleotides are TGTGCCAGCTCGGAGACAGGGACGGGGCTTATGAATTCACCCCTCCACTTT. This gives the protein CASSETGTGLMNSPLHF.

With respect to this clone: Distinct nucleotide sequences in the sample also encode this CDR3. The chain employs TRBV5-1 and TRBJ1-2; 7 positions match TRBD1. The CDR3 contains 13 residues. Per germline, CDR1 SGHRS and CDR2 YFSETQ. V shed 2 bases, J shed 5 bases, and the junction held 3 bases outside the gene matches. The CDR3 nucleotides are TGCGCCAGCAGCTTAGGGACAGATTATGGCTACACCTTC. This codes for CASSLGTDYGYTF.

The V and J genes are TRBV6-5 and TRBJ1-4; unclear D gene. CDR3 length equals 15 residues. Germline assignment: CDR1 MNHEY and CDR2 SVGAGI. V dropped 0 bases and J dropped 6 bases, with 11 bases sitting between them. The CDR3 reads CASSYSIGEDEKLFF. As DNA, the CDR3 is TGTGCCAGCAGTTACTCTATTGGGGAGGATGAAAAACTGTTTTTT.

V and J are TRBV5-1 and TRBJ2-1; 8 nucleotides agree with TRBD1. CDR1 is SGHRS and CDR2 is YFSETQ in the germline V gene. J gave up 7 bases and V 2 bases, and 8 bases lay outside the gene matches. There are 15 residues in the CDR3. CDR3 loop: CASSFGQGFGNEQFF. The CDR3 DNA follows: TGCGCCAGCAGCTTCGGACAGGGTTTCGGGAATGAGCAGTTCTTC.